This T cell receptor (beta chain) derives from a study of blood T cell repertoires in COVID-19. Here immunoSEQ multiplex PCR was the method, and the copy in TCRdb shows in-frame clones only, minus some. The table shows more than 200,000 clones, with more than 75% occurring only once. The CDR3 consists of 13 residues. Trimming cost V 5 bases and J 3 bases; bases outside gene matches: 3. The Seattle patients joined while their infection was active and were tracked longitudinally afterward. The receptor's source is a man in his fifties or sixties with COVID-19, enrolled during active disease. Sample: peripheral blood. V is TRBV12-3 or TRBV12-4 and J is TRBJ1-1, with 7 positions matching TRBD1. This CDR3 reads CASSLGQDTEAFF. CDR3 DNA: TGTGCCAGCAGTCTTGGACAGGACACTGAAGCTTTCTTT.